The entry below gives a single T cell receptor beta chain sequence along with its context. Its target is not known. V lost 6 bases to trimming and J lost 1 base, with 12 bases between them. The CDR3 extends over 15 amino acids. The germline gives CDR1 MNHEY, CDR2 SMNVEV (reference sequence). In the PCR, 60 Vbeta and 13 Jbeta primers were used. Original handling: It was a later analysis that counted 83 million or so unique TCR beta chains, of which 8.5 million to 12 million were shared. TCRdb keeps only in-frame clones here, not all; method: immunoSEQ multiplex PCR. V and J calls and clone size are given by that table; D and trimming were obtained from the DNA. This table has 30,000 to 35,000 clones, less than 75% appearing once. Whereas donors were nominally healthy upon sampling, unrecorded immune exposures were probable. This sample is part of a study of cytomegalovirus exposure and HLA in healthy donors. General study findings and limits: A missense variant in DCLRE1C was later tied to TCR beta V- and J-gene trimming.

V and J are TRBV27 and TRBJ2-2; tentative D call: TRBD1 (6 bases). The source of this sequence is a man aged 35 to 55 in good health and CMV-seropositive. Input material: PBMCs. The CDR3 DNA sequence: TGTGCCAGCAGCCTACAGACAGGGAACACCGGGGAGCTGTTTTTT. Translated: CASSLQTGNTGELFF.